This T cell receptor (beta chain) was documented in a study of tumor-infiltrating lymphocytes in primary liver carcinoma. Looking at the study overall: Spanning 30 to 69 years of age, the patients were men and women. Productive TCRbeta reads per sample were roughly 3.65 to 8 million, not differing by tissue. The study's findings and limits: CD4+ and CD8+ repertoires could not be compared in these unsorted bulk samples.

Per germline, CDR1 SGHAT and CDR2 FQNNGV. The CDR3 runs to 16 residues. In this sample, this clonotype turned up once. What it recognizes is unknown. Mismatch with germline at one junction end may stem from a read error. TCR beta cDNA was prepared out of 500 ng total RNA by means of a constant-region primer. Amplification in three nested multiplex PCR rounds with slightly modified ARM-PCR gave rise to TCR beta libraries. TRBV1-TRBV30 forward and Cbeta reverse primers drove the first two roughly 10-cycle rounds. Each CDR3 protein gets one entry after TCRdb re-called the multiplex PCR reads with MiXCR. The table includes 300,000 to 350,000 distinct CDR3 sequences, roughly 61% detected once. Unsorted whole blood supplied the blood RNA, and germline DNA was isolated too. Patients had chronic HBV infection and were treatment-naive.

The chain couples TRBV11-2 to TRBJ2-2; TRBD2 matches 7 bases. This receptor was identified in a man aged 40-49 years with primary liver carcinoma and hepatitis B virus infection. Input material: peripheral blood. Here the CDR3 reads CASSLREVPNTGELFF. DNA of the CDR3: TGTGCCAGCAGCTTACGGGAGGTGCCGAACACTGGGGAGCTGTTTTTT.